Following are 32 T cell receptor beta chains from one sample sequenced in a study of T cells after posttransplantation cyclophosphamide. The data were produced by immunoSEQ multiplex PCR, yet TCRdb's version contains in-frame clones alone and is incomplete. The table lists about 30,000 clones, with no singletons. Sequences were obtained from PBMCs. The receptors come from a woman younger than 45 in good health and a related stem cell transplant donor.

The chain has TRBV7-9 and TRBJ1-2; D is unclear. The germline V gene encodes CDR1 SEHNR and CDR2 FQNEAQ (reference sequence). V shed 1 base and J shed 0 bases, with 18 bases lying between them. The CDR3 sequence is 18 residues long. DNA for the CDR3: TGTGCCAGCAGCTTAGATACAGCCCCCCAACTGACTAACTATGGCTACACCTTC. This codes for CASSLDTAPQLTNYGYTF.

In its sample, this clone was seen a few times. This chain links TRBV4-2 with TRBJ2-5; 10 nucleotides line up with TRBD2. Germline CDR1 is LGHNA and CDR2 is YNFKEQ. The CDR3 runs to 16 residues. The V segment lost 1 base and the J segment 1 base; nucleotides outside the gene matches: 3. CDR3 DNA sequence: TGTGCCAGCAGCCAAGGGGAGCGGGGGGGCCAAGAGACCCAGTACTTC. The encoded protein is CASSQGERGGQETQYF.

The chain carries TRBV4-2 and TRBJ2-1; 7 bases line up with TRBD2. This CDR3 spans 17 amino acids. Germline V gene data show CDR1 as LGHNA and CDR2 as YNFKEQ. Losses at the gene ends were 0 bases for V and 5 bases for J; bases not matched to a gene: 10. CDR3 in amino acids: CASSQDAAAGDNNEQFF. The CDR3 coding sequence is TGTGCCAGCAGCCAAGACGCCGCCGCGGGGGATAACAATGAGCAGTTCTTC.

This clone has a handful of counts. For the CDR3, the DNA is TGTGCCAGCAGCTCCGGCGGTTTGGGCGGGATCACTGAAGCTTTCTTT. This sequence encodes CASSSGGLGGITEAFF. The chain recombines TRBV9 with TRBJ1-1; D is unclear. Trimming took off 4 bases at V and 4 bases at J, with 20 bases between the two ends. This CDR3 region has 16 residues. Germline V gene sequence: CDR1 SGDLS, CDR2 YYNGEE.

At least ten counts were recorded for this clone. The chain combines TRBV10-3 with TRBJ2-1; a weak D match, TRBD2 (5 bases). The germline CDR1 and CDR2 sequences are ENHRY and SYGVKD. This CDR3 is built from 14 residues. V lost 8 bases and J lost 5, with 16 bases in between. The CDR3 loop reads CAIGRGGVNNEQFF. The CDR3 DNA reads as TGTGCCATCGGTCGGGGTGGGGTAAACAATGAGCAGTTCTTC.

This clone has at least ten counts. This sequence joins TRBV25-1 and TRBJ2-1; maybe TRBD1 (5 bases). Per germline, CDR1 MGHDK and CDR2 SYGVNS. The CDR3 length is 14 residues. V lost 4 bases and J 3 bases, leaving 10 bases between the germline ends. CDR3 protein: CASSGQNIYNEQFF. The CDR3 DNA is TGTGCCAGCAGTGGACAGAACATCTACAATGAGCAGTTCTTC.

The table lists this clone with many counts. The chain is built from TRBV19 and TRBJ2-1, with 13 nucleotides matching TRBD2. CDR3 size: 17 residues. The J segment lost 6 bases and the V segment lost 3 bases, leaving 8 bases of the junction unmatched. CDR1 is LNHDA and CDR2 is SQIVND in the germline V gene (reference sequence). The DNA for the CDR3 is TGTGCCAGTAGTATCTCCGGGACTAGCGGGGAGGTCAATGAGCAGTTCTTC. Its translation: CASSISGTSGEVNEQFF. Complete variable domain (other parts from reference TRBV19 and TRBJ2-1): DGGITQSPKYLFRKEGQNVTLSCEQNLNHDAMYWYRQDPGQGLRLIYYSQIVNDFQKGDIAEGYSVSREKKESFPLTVTSAQKNPTAFYLCASSISGTSGEVNEQFFGPGTRLTVL.

This clone came up a few times. The CDR3 loop reads CASSQAGARTQYF. The DNA of the CDR3 is TGCGCCAGCAGCCAAGCAGGGGCGAGGACCCAGTACTTC. The V call is TRBV4-3, the J call TRBJ2-5; D may be TRBD1 (6 bases). The CDR3 runs 13 residues. V shed 1 base and J shed 7 bases, with 10 bases lying between them. CDR1 is LGHNA and CDR2 is YSLEER in the germline V gene.

The table lists this clone with many counts. The chain recombines TRBV5-1 with TRBJ2-5; 8 bases are shared with TRBD2. With V trimmed by 5 bases and J by 1 base, 10 bases remained unmatched. The length of the CDR3 is 16 residues. From germline, CDR1 is SGHRS and CDR2 YFSETQ. CDR3 amino acids: CASRGRGGQSQETQYF. The CDR3 DNA reads as TGCGCCAGCAGGGGCCGGGGGGGCCAGAGCCAAGAGACCCAGTACTTC.

Many counts were recorded for this clone. V and J are TRBV4-2 and TRBJ1-5; D unclear. The CDR3 has 12 amino acids. The V and J ends lost 2 bases and 3 bases respectively, with 2 bases between them. The germline CDR1 and CDR2 sequences are LGHNA and YNFKEQ. CDR3 sequence: CASSQHNQPQHF. Here the CDR3 DNA reads TGTGCCAGCAGCCAACACAATCAGCCCCAGCATTTT.

This clone came up many times. The rearrangement uses TRBV11-2 and TRBJ1-1; D is unclear. From germline, CDR1 is SGHAT and CDR2 FQNNGV. The V end was cut by 5 bases, the J end by 7 bases, with 11 bases between. The CDR3 has 12 amino acids. CDR3 DNA: TGTGCCAGCAGCCCCCGCCGGGGTGAAGCTTTCTTT. It is translated as CASSPRRGEAFF.

This clone was observed a handful of times. The chain recombines TRBV5-1 with TRBJ1-5; D gene ambiguous. This CDR3 is 17 amino acids long. The V gene lost 0 bases and the J gene lost 2 bases, with 15 bases spanning the gap. Per germline, CDR1 SGHRS and CDR2 YFSETQ. The CDR3 coding sequence is TGCGCCAGCAGCTTGGAGCCAGGCTTCGGGGGCAATCAGCCCCAGCATTTT. The encoded protein is CASSLEPGFGGNQPQHF.

This clone was counted at least ten times. V usage is TRBV7-9 and J usage is TRBJ2-2; D is perhaps TRBD2 (6 bases). From germline, CDR1 is SEHNR and CDR2 FQNEAQ (reference sequence). V was trimmed by 1 base and J by 7 bases, leaving 13 bases between them. This CDR3 is 15 amino acids long. The CDR3 nucleotides read TGTGCCAGCAGCTTAGTGGCGGGGTCTGGCGGGGAGCTGTTTTTT. This sequence encodes CASSLVAGSGGELFF.

This clone was found a few times. The chain carries TRBV11-3 and TRBJ2-7, with TRBD1 identical over 9 bases. Germline V gene data show CDR1 as SGHNT and CDR2 as YENEEA. This CDR3 spans 16 amino acids. CDR3 sequence (DNA): TGTGCAAGTCGCTTATACGGGACAGGGTGGATCTACGAGCAGTACTTC. This codes for CASRLYGTGWIYEQYF. Full variable domain (rest looked up from reference TRBV11-3 and TRBJ2-7): EAGVVQSPRYKIIEKKQPVAFWCNPISGHNTLYWYLQNLGQGPELLIRYENEEAVDDSQLPKDRFSAERLKGVDSTLKIQPAELGDSAVYLCASRLYGTGWIYEQYFGPGTRLTVT.

This clone was observed at least ten times. The chain is built from TRBV7-9 and TRBJ1-6, with D maybe TRBD1 (5 bases). The CDR3 runs to 16 residues. Trimming removed 4 bases from V and 7 bases from J, with 17 bases in between. Germline V lookup: CDR1 SEHNR, CDR2 FQNEAQ (reference sequence). The CDR3 DNA follows: TGTGCCAGCAGCTCCCGATCGGGGGTTAGGAATTCACCCCTCCACTTT. Amino acid sequence: CASSSRSGVRNSPLHF.

This chain joins TRBV6-2 or TRBV6-3 and TRBJ2-7; 8 bases fit TRBD2. CDR3 size: 14 residues. Germline V gives CDR1 MNHEY, CDR2 SVGEGT. V lost 6 bases to trimming and J lost 4 bases; unmatched junction nucleotides: 8. The CDR3 loop reads CASSRGGPTYEQYF. CDR3 sequence (DNA): TGTGCCAGCAGCCGGGGGGGGCCTACATACGAGCAGTACTTC.

At least ten counts were recorded for this clone. V gene TRBV7-2 combines with J gene TRBJ2-3, with 11 bases lining up with TRBD1. The CDR3 covers 18 residues. V was clipped by 5 bases and J by 4 bases; unmatched bases: 14. Germline CDR1 is SGHTA and CDR2 is FQGNSA. In DNA, the CDR3 is TGTGCCAGCAGCGCAGCGCTGGGGGGGACAGGGGGTGCAGATACGCAGTATTTT. It encodes CASSAALGGTGGADTQYF.

At least ten counts were recorded for this clone. J is TRBJ1-6 and V is TRBV6-6; the match to TRBD1 covers 9 bases. There are 15 residues in the CDR3. V was pared by 6 bases and J by 4 bases, with 4 bases of the junction left unmatched. The germline V gene has CDR1 MNHNY and CDR2 SVGAGI (reference sequence). The CDR3 DNA reads as TGTGCCAGCAGACCCGGGACAGGGTATAATTCACCCCTCCACTTT. Encoded protein: CASRPGTGYNSPLHF.

This clone was detected many times. The CDR3 DNA reads as TGTGCCAGCAGAGTAGCGGGGGGGAAGTACAATGAGCAGTTCTTC. It yields the protein CASRVAGGKYNEQFF. The V and J genes are TRBV5-4 and TRBJ2-1, with 11 nucleotides matching TRBD2. Germline V CDR1 and CDR2: SGHNT, YYREEE (reference sequence). The CDR3 runs to 15 residues. V shed 5 bases, J shed 4 bases, and the junction held 5 bases outside the gene matches.

This clone has at least ten counts. V usage is TRBV18 and J usage is TRBJ2-1; perhaps TRBD1 as D (5 bases). CDR1 and CDR2 from the germline V gene are KGHSH and LQKENI. There are 12 residues in the CDR3. V was pared by 5 bases and J by 10 bases, with 12 bases between. DNA of the CDR3: TGTGCCAGCTCAACTTCAGGGTTGGAGCAGTTCTTC. Translating gives CASSTSGLEQFF.

This clone is medium-sized (0.01 to 0.1%) in the sample. The chain uses TRBV6-1 and TRBJ2-3; TRBD2 matches 11 bases. The trim removed 0 bases at V and 2 bases at J, leaving 1 base unmatched. The CDR3 loop spans 16 amino acids. Germline V gene data show CDR1 as MNHNS and CDR2 as SASEGT. This chain's CDR3 is CASSEASGGATDTQYF. DNA of the CDR3: TGTGCCAGCAGTGAAGCTAGCGGGGGGGCCACAGATACGCAGTATTTT.

This clone was counted ten times or more. The CDR3 sequence is CASSGGRGNTEAFF. The CDR3 DNA reads as TGTGCCAGCAGTGGGGGTCGGGGGAACACTGAAGCTTTCTTT. The chain employs TRBV2 and TRBJ1-1; D is unresolved. The germline V gene encodes CDR1 SNHLY and CDR2 FYNNEI. V was cut by 4 bases and J by 1 base, with 10 bases left in between. This CDR3 is built from 14 residues.

This clone came up many times. J is TRBJ2-7 and V is TRBV2, with D perhaps matching TRBD2 (5 bases). The germline gives CDR1 SNHLY, CDR2 FYNNEI. V gave up 6 bases and J gave up 3 bases, with 15 bases separating them. This CDR3 has 14 residues. The chain's CDR3 is CASRPITRFYEQYF. The CDR3 bases are TGTGCCAGCAGGCCAATCACTAGGTTCTACGAGCAGTACTTC.

This rearrangement joins TRBV15 to TRBJ1-1; D gene ambiguous. The CDR3 loop spans 15 amino acids. Germline CDR1 LNHNV, CDR2 YYDKDF (reference sequence). The V end was cut by 1 base, the J end by 1 base, with 10 bases between. CDR3 DNA: TGTGCCACCAGCAGAGTCGGGGTTTGGAACACTGAAGCTTTCTTT. The encoded protein is CATSRVGVWNTEAFF.

The table lists this clone with many counts. The chain employs TRBV12-3 or TRBV12-4 and TRBJ2-7, with D unresolved. This CDR3 comprises 13 residues. V was clipped by 6 bases and J by 5 bases, with 14 bases between them. The CDR3 sequence: CASSPGTTNEQYF. The CDR3 nucleotides are TGTGCCAGCAGCCCTGGAACGACAAACGAGCAGTACTTC.

This clone was observed a few times. This chain links TRBV12-3 or TRBV12-4 with TRBJ2-3, with D unresolved. The CDR3 covers 13 residues. Trimming shortened V by 6 bases and J by 1 base, and 8 bases separated the two germline ends. CDR3 coding DNA: TGTGCCAGCAGCCCGTTCGGCACAGATACGCAGTATTTT. It encodes CASSPFGTDTQYF.

This clone was detected ten times or more. In nucleotides, the CDR3 is TGTGCCAGCAGGCGAGGGCCTGGGGCAGAGATCTATGGCTACACCTTC. Protein sequence: CASRRGPGAEIYGYTF. The J gene is TRBJ1-2, the V gene TRBV7-9, with a weak D call TRBD1 (5 bases). The V gene lost 6 bases and the J gene lost 4 bases, with 21 bases spanning the gap. CDR1 is SEHNR, CDR2 FQNEAQ, per germline (reference sequence). This CDR3 spans 16 amino acids.

In its sample, this clone was seen many times. The CDR3 bases are TGCGCCAGCAGCCAACTACAGGCGACCACTGAAGCTTTCTTT. Its protein product is CASSQLQATTEAFF. This rearrangement joins TRBV4-3 to TRBJ1-1; D possibly corresponds to TRBD1 (5 bases). There are 14 residues in the CDR3. Germline CDR1 is LGHNA and CDR2 is YSLEER. The germline V and J ends were trimmed by 2 bases and 4 bases, with 11 bases remaining between them.

This clone was detected many times. J is TRBJ1-3 and V is TRBV18, with a weak D call TRBD1 (5 bases). Trimming removed 7 bases at V and 4 bases at J, with 14 bases between. The CDR3 extends over 14 amino acids. In germline, CDR1 is KGHSH, CDR2 LQKENI. The CDR3 nucleotides are TGTGCCAGCTTAGACCAGGGTTTGGGAAACACCATATATTTT. The encoded protein is CASLDQGLGNTIYF.

This clone showed up many times. The chain joins TRBV6-2 or TRBV6-3 to TRBJ2-7; 8 bases line up with TRBD2. With 6 bases clipped from V and 2 bases from J, the junction kept 6 bases outside the gene matches. The CDR3 has 14 residues. The germline V gene encodes CDR1 MNHEY and CDR2 SVGEGT. CDR3 DNA sequence: TGTGCCAGCAGGGAAAGCGGGGGACCCTACGAGCAGTACTTC. Its translation is CASRESGGPYEQYF.

This clone has ten or more counts. This sequence joins TRBV11-3 and TRBJ2-1; D is perhaps TRBD2 (5 bases). Germline CDR1 and CDR2: SGHNT and YENEEA. V lost 3 bases and J lost 4, with 7 bases in between. The CDR3 length is 13 residues. CDR3: CASSFGLYNEQFF. CDR3 sequence (DNA): TGTGCCAGCAGCTTCGGACTTTACAATGAGCAGTTCTTC.

J is TRBJ1-5 and V is TRBV2; D call uncertain. V was cut by 4 bases and J by 4 bases, with 14 bases left in between. Germline-derived CDR1 and CDR2 are SNHLY and FYNNEI. The CDR3 loop spans 15 amino acids. The CDR3 DNA follows: TGTGCCAGCAGTGGTCGCGGTGGGTTAAATCAGCCCCAGCATTTT. This encodes CASSGRGGLNQPQHF.